This is a list of T cell receptor beta chains from one sample in a study of spatial heterogeneity in lung cancer. In TCRdb, the 5' RACE reads were re-called with MiXCR into one record per CDR3 protein. The sample has under 25,000 distinct CDR3 sequences, 7% seen once. The sequences come from PBMCs, collected at surgery. The receptors were sampled from a male donor with early-stage non-small cell lung cancer. Both conserved end residues are part of each CDR3. The D gene is left open where the match is weak. The listing skips clone size in some rows; elsewhere it reads once, few, many or a size class.

clone_size d_call j_call v_call cdr3_aa cdr3_nt
few . TRBJ2-7 TRBV18 CASSPGAVAGYEQYF TGTGCCAGCTCACCGGGGGCCGTGGCGGGTTACGAGCAGTACTTC
many . TRBJ1-1 TRBV12-3/TRBV12-4 CASRLQGWSEAFF TGTGCCAGCAGACTTCAGGGGTGGTCTGAAGCTTTCTTT
many TRBD1 TRBJ1-1 TRBV5-4 CASSRTGGLAEAFF TGTGCCAGCAGCAGGACAGGGGGGTTGGCTGAAGCTTTCTTT
. TRBD2 TRBJ2-1 TRBV6-6 CASSPASGGFYNEQFF TGTGCCAGCAGCCCAGCGAGCGGGGGCTTCTACAATGAGCAGTTCTTC
few TRBD1 TRBJ2-2 TRBV4-2 CASSPSGGAAPELFF TGTGCCAGCAGCCCATCAGGGGGCGCGGCACCGGAGCTGTTTTTT
many . TRBJ2-3 TRBV20-1 CSARDPSAHGSTQYF TGCAGTGCTAGAGACCCTAGCGCACACGGGAGTACGCAGTATTTT
few . TRBJ2-6 TRBV9 CASSVSPAGSGANVLTF TGTGCCAGCAGCGTGAGTCCCGCCGGCTCTGGGGCCAACGTCCTGACTTTC
. . TRBJ2-3 TRBV2 CASSERAGYTQYF TGTGCCAGCAGTGAACGGGCGGGGTATACGCAGTATTTT
. . TRBJ1-2 TRBV7-2 CASSSLLGRYGYTF TGTGCCAGCAGCTCCCTGCTAGGTCGCTATGGCTACACCTTC
many . TRBJ2-2 TRBV12-3/TRBV12-4 CASSLYGGANTGELFF TGTGCCAGCAGTTTATACGGGGGTGCGAACACCGGGGAGCTGTTTTTT
many . TRBJ2-7 TRBV20-1 CSVKQGSYEQYF TGCAGTGTTAAACAGGGTTCCTACGAGCAGTACTTC
many . TRBJ1-1 TRBV6-1 CASSYRARTEAFF TGTGCCAGCAGTTACAGGGCGAGGACTGAAGCTTTCTTT
many . TRBJ1-2 TRBV20-1 CSATPGLTYGYTF TGCAGTGCAACACCGGGACTGACATATGGCTACACCTTC
. TRBD2 TRBJ2-7 TRBV20-1 CSARGKPGLAGSYEQYF TGCAGTGCTAGAGGTAAACCGGGACTAGCGGGCTCCTACGAGCAGTACTTC
. TRBD2 TRBJ2-5 TRBV6-5 CASSFGLAGGQETQYF TGTGCCAGCAGTTTTGGACTAGCGGGGGGACAAGAGACCCAGTACTTC
many TRBD2 TRBJ2-1 TRBV25-1 CASSAIAGGYNEQFF TGTGCCAGCAGTGCAATAGCGGGAGGGTACAATGAGCAGTTCTTC
many . TRBJ1-2 TRBV28 CASSSRRGDRIYGYTF TGTGCCAGCAGTTCGAGGAGGGGGGACCGGATTTATGGCTACACCTTC
. . TRBJ1-4 TRBV12-3/TRBV12-4 CASSFSLQEKFF TGTGCCAGCAGTTTCTCTCTACAAGAGAAGTTTTTT
medium-sized . TRBJ2-3 TRBV25-1 CASSTGLTILDTQYF TGTGCCAGCAGTACCGGGCTTACAATATTAGATACGCAGTATTTT
medium-sized TRBD1 TRBJ2-5 TRBV28 CASSSPPGQGASRQETQYF TGTGCCAGCAGCTCTCCTCCGGGACAGGGGGCTAGTAGGCAAGAGACCCAGTACTTC
. TRBD1 TRBJ2-1 TRBV7-8 CASSRWGQTSYNEQFF TGTGCCAGCAGCCGATGGGGACAGACCTCCTACAATGAGCAGTTCTTC
many . TRBJ2-1 TRBV27 CASHPGLIYNEQFF TGTGCCAGCCATCCAGGACTAATCTACAATGAGCAGTTCTTC
many TRBD2 TRBJ2-7 TRBV20-1 CSARTSGYEQYF TGCAGTGCTAGGACTAGCGGCTACGAGCAGTACTTC
many TRBD2 TRBJ2-1 TRBV6-1 CASSEGLALGMKGEQFF TGTGCCAGCAGTGAGGGACTAGCTCTTGGGATGAAGGGTGAGCAGTTCTTC
medium-sized . TRBJ1-3 TRBV20-1 CSLGSGSGNTIYF TGCAGTCTGGGCTCAGGTTCTGGAAACACCATATATTTT
many . TRBJ2-7 TRBV3-1 CASSQRSPYEQYF TGTGCCAGCAGCCAACGTAGCCCTTACGAGCAGTACTTC
few . TRBJ2-1 TRBV19 CASSRSQGWVNEQFF TGTGCCAGTAGTAGAAGCCAGGGGTGGGTAAATGAGCAGTTCTTC
many TRBD1 TRBJ2-5 TRBV9 CASSRYIPGQGYLGETQYF TGTGCCAGCAGCCGTTACATACCGGGACAGGGTTACCTGGGGGAGACCCAGTACTTC
many . TRBJ1-1 TRBV6-5 CASSYDPNTEAFF TGTGCCAGCAGTTACGATCCAAACACTGAAGCTTTCTTT